Shown below are 21 T cell receptor beta chains from a single sample sequenced in a study of OX40 agonist ivuxolimab in advanced cancers. Sequenced by immunoSEQ multiplex PCR; TCRdb stores in-frame clones only, minus some. The sample holds some 27,000 clones, 65% to 90% seen once. The sample consisted of CD4+ or CD8+ T cells sorted from blood, taken in a trial of the OX40 agonist ivuxolimab. These receptors were taken from an adult with an advanced solid tumor such as melanoma, head and neck, liver or kidney cancer.

The chain recombines TRBV5-8 with TRBJ1-2, with D hard to call. The CDR3 covers 13 residues. Germline V gene data show CDR1 as SGHTS and CDR2 as YDEGEE. Deletions cut 1 base from V and 6 bases from J, with 10 bases between. The CDR3 bases are TGTGCCAGCAGCTTGAAGTTCGGGGATGGCTACACCTTC. It translates to CASSLKFGDGYTF.

The chain is built from TRBV5-1 and TRBJ1-4; D gene unclear. The V gene lost 4 bases and the J gene lost 5 bases, with 6 bases spanning the gap. The CDR3 extends over 12 amino acids. Germline V gene lookup returns CDR1 SGHRS and CDR2 YFSETQ. The CDR3 region is CASSGLNEKLFF. The CDR3 DNA is TGCGCCAGCAGCGGGCTCAATGAAAAACTGTTTTTT.

This CDR3 is CASSTGQGNTGELFF. For the CDR3, the DNA is TGTGCCAGCAGCACGGGACAGGGGAACACCGGGGAGCTGTTTTTT. The V gene is TRBV5-6, the J gene TRBJ2-2; 9 nucleotides agree with TRBD1. With 4 bases clipped from V and 1 base from J, the junction kept 2 bases outside the gene matches. This CDR3 is 15 amino acids long. Germline V gene lookup returns CDR1 SGHDT and CDR2 YYEEEE.

The rearrangement links TRBV6-9 to TRBJ1-1; D is uncertain. The CDR3 is 13 residues long. Trimming took 3 bases from V and 5 from J, leaving 10 bases between them. CDR1 and CDR2 from the germline V gene are MNHGY and SVAAGI. The CDR3 protein is CASSYGGRTEAFF. CDR3 in DNA: TGTGCCAGCAGTTACGGCGGGAGGACTGAAGCTTTCTTT.

This chain links TRBV6-6 with TRBJ2-5, with TRBD1 matching 7 bases. Trimming took 0 bases from V and 5 from J; bases not matched to a gene: 6. Germline-derived CDR1 and CDR2 are MNHNY and SVGAGI (reference sequence). The CDR3 runs 15 residues. CDR3 region: CASSYSGQFLETQYF. Written as DNA, the CDR3 is TGTGCCAGCAGTTACTCGGGACAGTTTTTGGAGACCCAGTACTTC.

V gene TRBV27 combines with J gene TRBJ2-3; D gene unclear. V shed 1 base and J shed 4 bases, with 6 bases lying between them. Germline V gene lookup returns CDR1 MNHEY and CDR2 SMNVEV (reference sequence). The CDR3 is made up of 13 amino acids. In DNA form, the CDR3 reads TGTGCCAGCAGTTTATTTGTACCAGATACGCAGTATTTT. Its translation is CASSLFVPDTQYF.

J is TRBJ1-1 and V is TRBV27, with D tentatively TRBD1 (6 bases). The CDR3 totals 15 residues. Per germline, CDR1 MNHEY and CDR2 SMNVEV (reference sequence). The V end lost 3 bases, the J end lost 0 bases, and 11 bases lay between the germline ends. The CDR3 loop is CASSLTGHMNTEAFF. The DNA of the CDR3 is TGTGCCAGCAGTTTGACAGGCCACATGAACACTGAAGCTTTCTTT.

The gene calls are TRBV13 and TRBJ1-3; weak D call: TRBD1 (5 bases). The CDR3 runs 16 residues. Germline loops: CDR1 PRHDT, CDR2 FYEKMQ (reference sequence). V shed 0 bases and J shed 0 bases, with 9 bases lying between them. The CDR3: CASSLGSGGSGNTIYF. The CDR3 DNA is TGTGCCAGCAGCTTAGGGTCCGGGGGCTCTGGAAACACCATATATTTT. Based on the CDR3 plus reference TRBV13 and TRBJ1-3, the full variable domain is AAGVIQSPRHLIKEKRETATLKCYPIPRHDTVYWYQQGPGQDPQFLISFYEKMQSDKGSIPDRFSAQQFSDYHSELNMSSLELGDSALYFCASSLGSGGSGNTIYFGEGSWLTVV.

The rearrangement links TRBV28 to TRBJ2-1; a weak D match, TRBD2 (6 bases). The CDR3 loop spans 16 amino acids. V was trimmed by 3 bases and J by 2 bases, leaving 14 bases between them. CDR1 is MDHEN, CDR2 SYDVKM, per germline. For the CDR3, the DNA is TGTGCCAGCAGTTTGACACGGGAGCCCCCCTACAATGAGCAGTTCTTC. Protein: CASSLTREPPYNEQFF.

The chain has TRBV6-6 and TRBJ1-2; D not resolved. The CDR3 has 13 amino acids. Trimming left V 0 bases short and J 6 bases short, with 8 bases between. CDR1 and CDR2 (germline): MNHNY, SVGAGI (reference sequence). The CDR3 region has the DNA TGTGCCAGCAGTTACTCGACGGGCAATGGCTACACCTTC. Its translation: CASSYSTGNGYTF.

This clone was picked up one time. The chain uses TRBV7-9 and TRBJ2-4; D is perhaps TRBD2 (6 bases). CDR1 and CDR2 from the germline V gene are SEHNR and FQNEAQ (reference sequence). The CDR3 is 14 residues long. The V end lost 4 bases, the J end lost 0 bases, and 7 bases lay between the germline ends. CDR3 amino acids: CASSSGGAKNIQYF. In nucleotides, the CDR3 is TGTGCCAGCAGCTCCGGGGGAGCCAAAAACATTCAGTACTTC.

This clone came up a few times. J is TRBJ1-5 and V is TRBV6-5; a weak D match, TRBD1 (5 bases). The CDR3 contains 13 residues. Trimming took off 2 bases at V and 7 bases at J, with 9 bases between the two ends. Germline-derived CDR1 and CDR2 are MNHEY and SVGAGI. CDR3 coding DNA: TGTGCCAGCAGTTACGGGGCGCGGCAGCCCCAGCATTTT. This sequence encodes CASSYGARQPQHF.

The V gene is TRBV4-1, the J gene TRBJ1-5, with D possibly TRBD1 on 6 matching bases. Germline lookup yields CDR1 MGHRA and CDR2 YSYEKL. The CDR3 is 15 amino acids. Trimming removed 5 bases from V and 0 bases from J, with 11 bases in between. CDR3 DNA: TGCGCCAGCAGCGGGGGACACTATAGCAATCAGCCCCAGCATTTT. Residues: CASSGGHYSNQPQHF.

The chain recombines TRBV27 with TRBJ2-5; 8 positions match TRBD2. Germline CDR1 and CDR2: MNHEY and SMNVEV (reference sequence). CDR3 length: 14 residues. J gave up 6 bases and V 5 bases, and 8 bases lay outside the gene matches. The chain's CDR3 is CASSPGGPLKTQYF. CDR3 DNA: TGTGCCAGCAGTCCGGGGGGGCCTCTAAAGACCCAGTACTTC.

This clone has a single count. The chain joins TRBV9 to TRBJ2-1; 8 positions agree with TRBD2. Trimming cost V 0 bases and J 2 bases; bases outside gene matches: 10. Germline CDR1 and CDR2: SGDLS and YYNGEE. This CDR3 has 18 amino acids. CDR3 nucleotide sequence: TGTGCCAGCAGCGTAGAGGTTAGCGGGACTCGGGCCTACAATGAGCAGTTCTTC. Residues: CASSVEVSGTRAYNEQFF.

This chain uses TRBV27 with TRBJ2-7, with a possible D match to TRBD1 (6 bases). Per the germline V gene, CDR1 is MNHEY and CDR2 is SMNVEV (reference sequence). The CDR3 has 14 amino acids. V lost 4 bases and J lost 3, with 13 bases in between. The CDR3 loop is CASSWAGERYEQYF. In DNA form, the CDR3 reads TGTGCCAGCAGTTGGGCAGGGGAGCGCTACGAGCAGTACTTC.

The chain has TRBV7-9 and TRBJ1-2, with D unresolved. CDR3 length: 13 residues. Germline-derived CDR1 and CDR2 are SEHNR and FQNEAQ (reference sequence). The V end was cut by 1 base, the J end by 3 bases, with 6 bases between. The CDR3, as DNA: TGTGCCAGCAGCTTAGGGCCCTACTATGGCTACACCTTC. Translation: CASSLGPYYGYTF.

This sequence joins TRBV10-3 and TRBJ1-4; D is undetermined. In germline, CDR1 is ENHRY, CDR2 SYGVKD. This CDR3 is built from 13 residues. V was pared by 0 bases and J by 4 bases, with 3 bases between. The CDR3 reads CAISESINEKLFF. CDR3 bases: TGTGCCATCAGTGAGTCGATTAATGAAAAACTGTTTTTT.

The V call is TRBV11-2, the J call TRBJ2-5; 8 bases are shared with TRBD2. The CDR3 loop spans 14 amino acids. The junction had 8 bases not matched to a gene; V was cut back by 6 bases and J by 5 bases. The germline V gene encodes CDR1 SGHAT and CDR2 FQNNGV. The CDR3 loop is CASSTPGGDETQYF. The CDR3 DNA reads TGTGCCAGCAGTACCCCGGGGGGGGACGAGACCCAGTACTTC.

The V and J genes are TRBV7-9 and TRBJ1-5; D gene uncertain. This CDR3 is 12 amino acids long. Looked up from germline, CDR1 is SEHNR and CDR2 is FQNEAQ (reference sequence). Trimming took off 4 bases at V and 5 bases at J, with 6 bases between the two ends. The CDR3 reads CASSSPDQPQHF. The CDR3 bases are TGTGCCAGCAGCTCACCGGATCAGCCCCAGCATTTT.

The V gene is TRBV11-2, the J gene TRBJ1-3, with D unresolved. Germline V lookup: CDR1 SGHAT, CDR2 FQNNGV. The CDR3 consists of 12 residues. Trimming took off 5 bases at V and 7 bases at J, with 9 bases between the two ends. The CDR3 DNA reads TGTGCCAGCAGCCGCGAGACCAACACCATATATTTT. It translates to CASSRETNTIYF.